Following are 29 T cell receptor beta chains from one sample sequenced in a study of patients and donors after allogeneic stem cell transplantation. TCRdb fed the RT-PCR reads into MiXCR, producing one record per CDR3 protein. The sample records roughly 200,000 distinct CDR3 sequences, 38% being singletons. What was sequenced was blood, either unsorted or a sorted T cell fraction (not recorded which). The receptors shown here come from a human donor who was either an allogeneic HSCT recipient or a stem cell or donor lymphocyte infusion donor (not recorded which). It is not recorded whose cells these are; they may come from a transplant donor.

V is TRBV12-3 or TRBV12-4 and J is TRBJ1-3, with 10 bases matching TRBD1. The CDR3 sequence is 15 residues long. Trimming cost V 4 bases and J 6 bases; bases outside gene matches: 6. The CDR3 reads CASSSGTGEANTIYF. The CDR3 DNA reads as TGTGCCAGCAGTTCCGGGACAGGGGAAGCAAACACCATATATTTT.

In its sample, this clonotype was seen once. V gene TRBV6-4 combines with J gene TRBJ2-3; 9 positions match TRBD2. The CDR3 is 15 residues long. In germline, CDR1 is MRHNA, CDR2 SNTAGT. V gave up 0 bases and J gave up 7 bases; unmatched junction bases: 5. CDR3 nucleotide sequence: TGTGCCAGCAGTGACTCGACTAGCGGAGGGCATACGCAGTATTTT. This gives the protein CASSDSTSGGHTQYF.

CDR3 residues: CASSDLAGADTQYF. In DNA, the CDR3 is TGTGCCAGCAGTGACCTCGCAGGGGCAGATACGCAGTATTTT. V usage is TRBV6-4 and J usage is TRBJ2-3; a possible D gene is TRBD1 (6 bases). Germline-derived CDR1 and CDR2 are MRHNA and SNTAGT. CDR3 length equals 14 residues. With 2 bases removed from V and 4 bases from J, the gap between germline ends came to 10 bases.

This chain uses TRBV5-1 with TRBJ1-3; D not certain. The CDR3 consists of 17 residues. Per germline, CDR1 SGHRS and CDR2 YFSETQ. V shed 4 bases and J shed 1 base, with 18 bases lying between them. The DNA for the CDR3 is TGCGCCAGCAGCATAACGGACTCCTGGAATTCTGGAAACACCATATATTTT. This gives the protein CASSITDSWNSGNTIYF.

This clonotype occurred a few times. The rearrangement uses TRBV20-1 and TRBJ1-5; the match to TRBD1 covers 7 bases. The V gene's germline CDR1 is DFQATT and CDR2 SNEGSKA (reference sequence). The CDR3 runs 15 residues. V was pared by 0 bases and J by 4 bases, with 6 bases of the junction left unmatched. As DNA, the CDR3 is TGCAGTGCTAGAGATACCGGGACAGATAATCAGCCCCAGCATTTT. Protein product: CSARDTGTDNQPQHF.

Here the CDR3 reads CASSQVRVYSPLHF. As DNA, the CDR3 is TGCGCCAGCAGCCAAGTCCGGGTGTACTCACCCCTCCACTTT. This rearrangement joins TRBV4-3 to TRBJ1-6; the D is unclear. CDR1 and CDR2 from the germline V gene are LGHNA and YSLEER. V lost 1 base and J lost 10, with 11 bases in between. CDR3 size: 14 residues.

The rearrangement joins TRBV4-1 to TRBJ1-2; D uncertain. V lost 4 bases to trimming and J lost 4 bases, with 10 bases between them. The CDR3 spans 13 residues. Germline V gene data show CDR1 as MGHRA and CDR2 as YSYEKL. The CDR3 sequence: CASSPEPSYGYTF. The DNA for the CDR3 is TGCGCCAGCAGCCCGGAACCGAGCTATGGCTACACCTTC.

The V gene is TRBV6-6, the J gene TRBJ1-2, with 7 bases aligning to TRBD1. Germline V gives CDR1 MNHNY, CDR2 SVGAGI (reference sequence). The length of the CDR3 is 15 residues. V dropped 7 bases and J dropped 0; count of bases not matched to a gene: 8. Written as DNA, the CDR3 is TGTGCCAGCACCAGACAGGGTACGGCTAACTATGGCTACACCTTC. It encodes CASTRQGTANYGYTF.

The V and J genes are TRBV3-1 and TRBJ1-2, with TRBD1 matching over 7 bases. The V gene's germline CDR1 is LGHDT and CDR2 YNNKEL (reference sequence). Losses at the gene ends were 4 bases for V and 0 bases for J; bases not matched to a gene: 11. The CDR3 sequence is 17 residues long. CDR3 protein: CASSPTGLKVANYGYTF. The CDR3 DNA reads TGTGCCAGCAGCCCGACAGGGTTAAAGGTAGCTAACTATGGCTACACCTTC.

The chain couples TRBV5-6 to TRBJ2-1, with 7 bases that match TRBD1. The CDR3 has 16 amino acids. V trimming: 1 base; J trimming: 2 bases; junction bases outside the gene matches: 6. Germline-derived CDR1 and CDR2 are SGHDT and YYEEEE. CDR3 in DNA: TGTGCCAGCAGCTTGTACTCCAGGGGGACCTACAATGAGCAGTTCTTC. Amino acids: CASSLYSRGTYNEQFF.

This clonotype has a count of ten or more. The V call is TRBV27, the J call TRBJ1-1, with TRBD1 identical over 7 bases. V dropped 5 bases and J dropped 1; count of bases not matched to a gene: 13. The CDR3 has 17 residues. Looked up from germline, CDR1 is MNHEY and CDR2 is SMNVEV (reference sequence). The CDR3 sequence is CASSPRISGTANTEAFF. DNA of the CDR3: TGTGCCAGCAGTCCGCGGATCTCCGGGACAGCGAACACTGAAGCTTTCTTT.

The J gene is TRBJ2-7, the V gene TRBV4-2; 8 bases map to TRBD1. Germline assignment: CDR1 LGHNA and CDR2 YNFKEQ. CDR3 length equals 16 residues. The V gene end was trimmed by 4 bases and the J gene end by 1 base; junction bases not matched to a gene: 9. The CDR3 loop is CASSPDAGTGSYEQYF. CDR3 bases: TGTGCCAGCAGCCCCGACGCCGGGACAGGATCCTACGAGCAGTACTTC.

This clonotype was found a few times. The chain joins TRBV15 to TRBJ2-2; no clear D. Deletions cut 4 bases from V and 7 bases from J, with 13 bases between. The CDR3 length is 14 residues. CDR1 LNHNV and CDR2 YYDKDF come from the germline V gene (reference sequence). CDR3 sequence: CATSNQALSGELFF. DNA of the CDR3: TGTGCCACCAGCAACCAGGCCCTCAGCGGGGAGCTGTTTTTT.

This sequence joins TRBV28 and TRBJ1-6; D is unresolved. The CDR3 runs to 13 residues. The germline V gene has CDR1 MDHEN and CDR2 SYDVKM. V lost 3 bases to trimming and J lost 14 bases, with 14 bases between them. The CDR3 DNA reads as TGTGCCAGCAGTTTTCGGTCTCGTTTAACCCTCCACTTT. It encodes CASSFRSRLTLHF.

The chain combines TRBV12-3 or TRBV12-4 with TRBJ1-1; D perhaps matches TRBD1 (6 bases). With 5 bases removed from V and 6 bases from J, the gap between germline ends came to 16 bases. This CDR3 comprises 14 residues. The CDR3 spells CASSPPRQAPEAFF. Written as DNA, the CDR3 is TGTGCCAGCAGTCCGCCCAGACAGGCCCCTGAAGCTTTCTTT.

This clonotype was counted a few times. The chain carries TRBV6-5 and TRBJ1-6; D not resolved. The ends were cut back, 6 bases at V and 12 bases at J, with 15 bases in the middle. CDR1 and CDR2 (germline): MNHEY, SVGAGI. The CDR3 loop spans 13 amino acids. CDR3 coding DNA: TGTGCCAGCAGAGTCGGGAGGAGTAGACCCCTCCACTTT. Translation: CASRVGRSRPLHF.

This chain uses TRBV7-2 with TRBJ1-1; 11 bases fit TRBD1. V lost 1 base, J lost 5 bases, and 9 bases stayed unmatched. Germline V CDR1 and CDR2: SGHTA, FQGNSA. This CDR3 comprises 17 residues. CDR3 sequence (DNA): TGTGCCAGCAGCTTAGTCGGCTTTCGGGACAGGGGGACTGAAGCTTTCTTT. It translates to CASSLVGFRDRGTEAFF.

This chain links TRBV3-1 with TRBJ1-5; 7 bases line up with TRBD1. Germline CDR1 is LGHDT and CDR2 is YNNKEL (reference sequence). The CDR3 consists of 14 residues. The V gene end was trimmed by 4 bases and the J gene end by 5 bases; junction bases not matched to a gene: 5. For the CDR3, the DNA is TGTGCCAGCAGCCCCGACAGGGTCCATCAGCCCCAGCATTTT. This encodes CASSPDRVHQPQHF.

This clonotype was picked up one time. The rearrangement links TRBV24-1 to TRBJ1-4, with D unresolved. CDR1 KGHDR and CDR2 SFDVKD come from the germline V gene. The V end lost 4 bases, the J end lost 10 bases, and 21 bases lay between the germline ends. CDR3 length: 16 amino acids. CDR3 sequence reads: CATSDVDCSLSIKLFF. CDR3 nucleotide sequence: TGTGCCACCAGTGACGTTGACTGCAGCCTCTCCATAAAACTGTTTTTT.

The count of this clonotype is one. V is TRBV18 and J is TRBJ2-1; perhaps TRBD1 as D (5 bases). V was cut by 2 bases and J by 10 bases, with 6 bases left in between. Germline V gene sequence: CDR1 KGHSH, CDR2 LQKENI. The length of the CDR3 is 11 residues. CDR3 bases: TGTGCCAGCTCACCAGGGGCAGAGCAGTTCTTC. Protein product: CASSPGAEQFF.

The chain carries TRBV7-2 and TRBJ2-3, with 8 bases lining up with TRBD2. Germline loops: CDR1 SGHTA, CDR2 FQGNSA. After removal of 1 base from V and 4 bases from J, the junction contained 7 bases not matched to a gene. CDR3 length: 16 residues. CDR3 sequence: CASSLDRAGVADTQYF. CDR3 DNA sequence: TGTGCCAGCAGCTTAGATCGAGCGGGGGTGGCAGATACGCAGTATTTT.

This clonotype has only a few counts. J is TRBJ2-2 and V is TRBV28, with D unresolved. From germline, CDR1 is MDHEN and CDR2 SYDVKM. The CDR3 loop spans 13 amino acids. Trimming left V 5 bases short and J 2 bases short, with 6 bases between. The CDR3 region has the DNA TGTGCCAGCAGTCAGATCAACACCGGGGAGCTGTTTTTT. It is translated as CASSQINTGELFF.

This clonotype was observed a few times. The chain uses TRBV15 and TRBJ1-1, with D perhaps TRBD1 (5 bases). The CDR3 is 12 residues long. The germline V gene encodes CDR1 LNHNV and CDR2 YYDKDF (reference sequence). V shed 6 bases and J shed 9 bases, with 14 bases lying between them. CDR3 DNA sequence: TGTGCCACCAGTCCGGGGCCGCGGCAAGCTTTCTTT. Translated, it gives CATSPGPRQAFF.

This rearrangement joins TRBV12-3 or TRBV12-4 to TRBJ1-2; a weak D match, TRBD1 (5 bases). Trimming shortened V by 9 bases and J by 4 bases, and 18 bases separated the two germline ends. The length of the CDR3 is 14 residues. Here the CDR3 reads CASRRSGPVYGYTF. As DNA, the CDR3 is TGTGCCAGTCGGAGGTCAGGGCCAGTCTATGGCTACACCTTC.

There are a few counts of this clonotype. The gene calls are TRBV5-1 and TRBJ1-2; 9 bases agree with TRBD1. This CDR3 is 15 amino acids long. J was trimmed by 6 bases and V by 4 bases; bases with no gene match: 10. The germline V gene encodes CDR1 SGHRS and CDR2 YFSETQ. Here the CDR3 reads CASSRLGDRDHGYTF. The CDR3, as DNA: TGCGCCAGCAGCCGGCTGGGGGACAGGGATCATGGCTACACCTTC.

The genes are TRBV2 and TRBJ1-1, with D maybe TRBD1 (5 bases). This CDR3 has 13 amino acids. The germline V gene encodes CDR1 SNHLY and CDR2 FYNNEI. Trimming stripped 7 bases from V and 1 base from J, with 10 bases between. The DNA for the CDR3 is TGTGCCAGCACAGGGACGGGGAACACTGAAGCTTTCTTT. Translating gives CASTGTGNTEAFF.

This clonotype was detected only a few times. This chain joins TRBV18 and TRBJ1-2, with D unresolved. V gave up 6 bases and J gave up 3 bases, with 8 bases separating them. In germline, CDR1 is KGHSH, CDR2 LQKENI. This CDR3 contains 12 residues. The CDR3 region has the DNA TGTGCCAGCTCCCCCATGGACTATGGCTACACCTTC. It is translated as CASSPMDYGYTF.

The chain recombines TRBV10-2 with TRBJ1-2; D unresolved. V lost 2 bases and J lost 4, with 8 bases in between. The CDR3 contains 13 residues. The germline CDR1 and CDR2 sequences are WSHSY and SAAADI. The CDR3: CASSEVIAYGYTF. CDR3 bases: TGCGCCAGCAGTGAGGTAATCGCCTATGGCTACACCTTC.

This clonotype was seen a few times. The chain is built from TRBV20-1 and TRBJ1-3; the D is unclear. CDR1 and CDR2 (germline): DFQATT, SNEGSKA (reference sequence). The CDR3 runs to 15 residues. Trimming removed 1 base from V and 1 base from J, with 11 bases in between. The CDR3 loop reads CSARGHSLSGNTIYF. CDR3 nucleotides: TGCAGTGCTAGAGGCCACTCACTTTCTGGAAACACCATATATTTT.